The clone carrying this T cell receptor beta chain appeared once. A library of TCRbeta sequences, prepared with unique molecular identifiers, was generated. In TCRdb, the PCR reads were re-called with MiXCR into one record per CDR3 protein. The repertoire holds hundreds of thousands of distinct CDR3 sequences, 16% seen once, with 1.1% in the top ten. Per germline, CDR1 SGHAT and CDR2 FQNNGV. V lost 2 bases and J lost 2; bases outside the gene matches: 11. The CDR3 extends over 19 amino acids. This sample is part of a study of T-cell reconstitution after alpha-beta-depleted transplantation in children.

The chain carries TRBV11-2 and TRBJ2-3, with 12 bases matching TRBD2. Sequenced material: PBMCs from the stem cell graft donor, taken from the stem cell graft. The receptor was isolated from a human donor who donated a stem cell graft to a child with acute myeloid leukemia. The CDR3 is CASSLRGRLAGGFTDTQYF. CDR3 sequence (DNA): TGTGCCAGCAGCTTAAGAGGGAGGCTAGCGGGGGGGTTCACAGATACGCAGTATTTT.